Following are 13 T cell receptor beta chains from one sample sequenced in a study of shared clonotypes between healthy human individuals (dated by TCRdb to about 2020). The library came from the immunoSEQ multiplex PCR assay. Here the immuneACCESS table is served through TCRdb, limited to in-frame sequences with V and J called. Missing clones are a known gap in these copies; in checked studies unresolved V genes cover under half, and the rest lacks a known reason. The table for this sample lists over a million clones; about 98.5% of them were counted only once. Of the sample, over 0.3% falls within the top ten clones. The sample was naive CD4+ T cells sorted from blood. In the paper's terms, the cell subset or site label means: CD45RA+ positively selected. All receptors come from a man aged 25 to 40 in good health.

The V gene is TRBV5-1, the J gene TRBJ2-1; D is unresolved. Germline CDR1 and CDR2: SGHRS and YFSETQ. The V gene lost 0 bases and the J gene lost 10 bases, with 17 bases spanning the gap. This CDR3 is 15 amino acids long. The CDR3 DNA follows: TGCGCCAGCAGCTTGGAAACAGCCAGCTTGGGGGAGCAGTTCTTC. Its translation: CASSLETASLGEQFF.

The V call is TRBV18, the J call TRBJ2-1; TRBD2 agrees at 7 bases. CDR3 size: 12 residues. CDR1 KGHSH and CDR2 LQKENI come from the germline V gene. Unmatched junction bases numbered 6, after V lost 4 bases and J lost 12 bases. The CDR3, as DNA: TGTGCCAGCTCACTTAGCGGGTGGATGCAGTTCTTC. Its protein product is CASSLSGWMQFF.

CDR3 sequence (DNA): TGTGCCAGCAGCTTAGGGGGACTAGCGGGAAAAACCGGGGAGCTGTTTTTT. Residues: CASSLGGLAGKTGELFF. The chain joins TRBV7-9 to TRBJ2-2, with 13 bases matching TRBD2. Trimming took 1 base from V and 5 from J; bases not matched to a gene: 4. Germline V gives CDR1 SEHNR, CDR2 FQNEAQ (reference sequence). The CDR3 length is 17 residues.

Regarding this clone: This specimen includes other DNA sequences encoding the same CDR3. The rearrangement uses TRBV30 and TRBJ2-5; D unclear. V lost 2 bases to trimming and J lost 3 bases, with 4 bases between them. CDR3 length equals 11 residues. The germline CDR1 and CDR2 sequences are GTSNPN and SVGIG (reference sequence). DNA of the CDR3: TGTGCCTGGAGTCCGAAAGAGACCCAGTACTTC. Protein sequence: CAWSPKETQYF.

The chain carries TRBV5-1 and TRBJ2-1; D remains unclear. The CDR3 sequence is 13 residues long. Looked up from germline, CDR1 is SGHRS and CDR2 is YFSETQ. Trimming pared 4 bases from V and 4 bases from J, leaving 9 bases between. The CDR3 coding sequence is TGCGCCAGCAGCGCGGCTAGTTACAATGAGCAGTTCTTC. Its protein is CASSAASYNEQFF.

The rearrangement uses TRBV12-5 and TRBJ2-1, with D unclear. CDR3 length: 13 amino acids. Between the trimmed V and J ends, which lost 4 bases and 8 bases, there was a span of 12 bases. Looked up from germline, CDR1 is LGHNT and CDR2 is FRNRAP. CDR3 region: CASGSTVRDEQFF. CDR3 nucleotides: TGTGCTAGTGGTTCAACGGTAAGGGATGAGCAGTTCTTC.

The chain combines TRBV30 with TRBJ2-1, with D possibly matching TRBD1 (7 bases). This CDR3 is 16 amino acids long. Trimming left V 3 bases short and J 2 bases short, with 17 bases between. The V gene's germline CDR1 is GTSNPN and CDR2 SVGIG (reference sequence). CDR3 sequence (DNA): TGTGCCTGGAGGGAGGGGCACAGGGGCCCCTACAATGAGCAGTTCTTC. Its translation: CAWREGHRGPYNEQFF.

This sequence joins TRBV14 and TRBJ2-5; 7 bases are a match to TRBD1. Germline-derived CDR1 and CDR2 are SGHDN and FVKESK. The CDR3 sequence is 16 residues long. After removal of 0 bases from V and 4 bases from J, the junction contained 8 bases not matched to a gene. Written as DNA, the CDR3 is TGTGCCAGCAGCCAAGATCGCAGGGGGTTGATAGAGACCCAGTACTTC. Residues: CASSQDRRGLIETQYF.

This chain links TRBV2 with TRBJ2-3; the D gene is possibly TRBD2 (6 bases). The germline V and J ends were trimmed by 6 bases and 3 bases, with 16 bases remaining between them. Looked up from germline, CDR1 is SNHLY and CDR2 is FYNNEI. This CDR3 is built from 15 residues. CDR3 loop: CASSARLVRTDTQYF. In DNA, the CDR3 is TGTGCCAGCAGCGCTCGACTAGTAAGGACAGATACGCAGTATTTT.

The chain uses TRBV4-2 and TRBJ2-5; TRBD2 agrees at 7 bases. Germline V gene sequence: CDR1 LGHNA, CDR2 YNFKEQ. After removal of 4 bases from V and 4 bases from J, the junction contained 6 bases not matched to a gene. CDR3 length: 14 amino acids. CDR3 bases: TGTGCCAGCAGCCGGGGAGGGGAAGGAGAGACCCAGTACTTC. Translation gives CASSRGGEGETQYF.

As regards this clone: At one boundary the junction diverges from the germline segment, which might be a read error. CDR3 DNA: TGTGCTAGCAGCGCCCGGGACAGGGGGCGGATAGTACCGAAGGACAATGAGCAGTTCTTC. Translation: CASSARDRGRIVPKDNEQFF. This rearrangement joins TRBV7-7 to TRBJ2-1; 12 nucleotides line up with TRBD1. Germline V gene data show CDR1 as SSHAT and CDR2 as FNYEAQ (reference sequence). The CDR3 sequence is 20 residues long. Variable domain in full (rest from reference TRBV7-7 and TRBJ2-1): GAGVSQSPRYKVTKRGQDVTLRCDPISSHATLYWYQQALGQGPEFLTYFNYEAQPDKSGLPSDRFSAERPEGSISTLTIQRTEQRDSAMYRCASSARDRGRIVPKDNEQFFGPGTRLTVL.

This rearrangement joins TRBV5-4 to TRBJ1-2; tentative D call: TRBD1 (5 bases). This CDR3 has 14 amino acids. CDR1 is SGHNT and CDR2 is YYREEE in the germline V gene (reference sequence). Trimming removed 4 bases at V and 7 bases at J, with 17 bases between. For the CDR3, the DNA is TGTGCCAGCAGCGGATCCGGGGGGAAAGGTGGCTACACCTTC. Encoded protein: CASSGSGGKGGYTF.

The gene calls are TRBV6-4 and TRBJ2-3; maybe TRBD2 (6 bases). The CDR3 is 16 amino acids. V lost 6 bases and J lost 0, with 16 bases in between. Germline CDR1 reads MRHNA; CDR2 reads SNTAGT. In DNA, the CDR3 is TGTGCCAGCAGACTCCACAGCGGGCCTAGCACAGATACGCAGTATTTT. Its protein is CASRLHSGPSTDTQYF.